This T cell receptor beta chain was documented in a study of radiotherapy plus CTLA-4 blockade in lung cancer. Study-wide findings and caveats: How blood T cell clones changed early, along with interferon-beta, reportedly forecast response best.

TCRdb's copy holds only in-frame clones and misses some; the assay was immunoSEQ multiplex PCR. The profile shows about 95,000 clones, approximately 83% of them singletons. This CDR3 contains 17 residues. V lost 1 base and J lost 2, with 16 bases in between. The germline V gene encodes CDR1 SGHKS and CDR2 YYEKEE (reference sequence). For this clone: No antigen is known for it.

Sequenced here: peripheral blood, sampled from a patient treated with radiotherapy plus ipilimumab. This chain links TRBV5-5 with TRBJ2-1; weak D call: TRBD2 (6 bases). The receptor was isolated from a human donor with non-small cell lung cancer who had stable disease on radiotherapy plus ipilimumab. The CDR3 protein is CASSLRLASSTYNEQFF. The CDR3 DNA reads TGTGCCAGCAGCTTGAGGCTAGCGAGCTCCACCTACAATGAGCAGTTCTTC.